The T cell receptor beta chain under discussion was sequenced for a study of T cell repertoires in cytomegalovirus infection. Overall study findings and caveats: Using cumulative public TCR beta family frequency, the authors identified those who carried CMV together with the relevant HLA. The response measured ex vivo was dominated by TCR beta clonotypes (HLA-C-restricted and CMV-specific).

The germline V gene encodes CDR1 DFQATT and CDR2 SNEGSKA (reference sequence). The CDR3 consists of 15 residues. Trimming took 6 bases from V and 2 from J, leaving 18 bases between them. TCRdb reprocessed the reads via MiXCR and lists one record per CDR3 protein. There are under 150,000 distinct CDR3 sequences in the sample; 8% to 9% occur only once, and roughly a tenth lies in the top ten. This clonotype turned up a few times. Its antigen is not known. The V call is TRBV20-1, the J call TRBJ2-3; tentative D call: TRBD2 (6 bases). Sequenced: PBMCs. This receptor was obtained from a human donor in good health (CMV status not recorded). Some clones in this sample may be carry-over from other donors' samples. The CDR3 protein is CSASGGRGNTDTQYF. CDR3 nucleotides: TGCAGTGCGAGTGGTGGGCGGGGTAACACAGATACGCAGTATTTT.